Listed below are T cell receptor beta chains from one sample, sequenced in a study of T cells in Graves' hyperthyroidism and ophthalmopathy. TCRdb independently ran MiXCR on the multiplex PCR reads; one entry per CDR3 protein. The data hold approximately 400,000 distinct CDR3 sequences, with about an eighth observed a single time. The sequenced sample consisted of blood. The receptors derive from a man in his fifties with Graves' ophthalmopathy. Each CDR3 is given with its conserved first and last residue. Fields, in order: D gene, J gene, clone size, V gene, CDR3 DNA, CDR3 protein. D genes are given only for firm matches. Clone size appears in some rows only: once, few, many, or a class for an expanded clone.

.	TRBJ1-5	many	TRBV7-8	TGTGCCAGCAGCTTAGTAGTTGGCAGGAGCAATCAGCCCCAGCATTTT	CASSLVVGRSNQPQHF
.	TRBJ2-7	many	TRBV28	TGTGCCAGCAGCGAAGGGGGGACCACCTACGAGCAGTACTTC	CASSEGGTTYEQYF
.	TRBJ2-3	many	TRBV29-1	TGCAGCGTTGCTGTTTCTAGCACAGATACGCAGTATTTT	CSVAVSSTDTQYF
.	TRBJ2-5	many	TRBV3-1	TGTGCCAGCAGCCAAGATTGGGCCAGCCCAGAGACCCAGTACTTC	CASSQDWASPETQYF
TRBD2	TRBJ2-1	many	TRBV5-1	TGCGCCAGCAGCTTATCCGGGACTAGCGGGGGGAGCTCCTACAATGAGCAGTTCTTC	CASSLSGTSGGSSYNEQFF
.	TRBJ1-5	many	TRBV28	TGTGCCAGCAGTTTACGGCGACAGGCGGCCACTCAGCCCCAGCATTTT	CASSLRRQAATQPQHF
.	TRBJ2-2	few	TRBV7-2	TGTGCCACCGCTAGAGACATTGCCGGGGAGCTGTTTTTT	CATARDIAGELFF
TRBD1	TRBJ1-1	many	TRBV12-3/TRBV12-4	TGTGCCAGCAGTAGGCAGGGGGGGGGAGCTTTCTTT	CASSRQGGGAFF
.	TRBJ1-2	many	TRBV29-1	TGCAGCGTTGATGCCGGGTTTGGTGGCTACACCTTC	CSVDAGFGGYTF
.	TRBJ2-5	.	TRBV7-9	TGTGCCAGCAGCCGAGGTATGGGGGAGACCCAGTACTTC	CASSRGMGETQYF
.	TRBJ1-6	.	TRBV6-5	TGTGCCAGCAGCTACCGCCCTCAAGGGATGGATTCACCCCTCCACTTT	CASSYRPQGMDSPLHF
.	TRBJ1-2	few	TRBV12-3/TRBV12-4	TGTGCCAGCAGTCCGACAGGTGGCCTTAACTATGGCTACACCTTC	CASSPTGGLNYGYTF
.	TRBJ1-1	many	TRBV5-1	TGCGCCAGCAGCCTCGAAACAGGGAACACTGAAGCTTTCTTT	CASSLETGNTEAFF